The clone carrying this TCR beta chain was counted between two and nine times. Between the trimmed V and J ends, which lost 2 bases and 9 bases, there was a span of 11 bases. This CDR3 comprises 13 residues. CDR1 and CDR2 from the germline V gene are SEHNR and FQNEAQ (reference sequence). TCR beta CDR3 region amplification was performed from RNA transcripts. The TCR CDR3 first-round RT-PCR relied on the HTBI primer set. TCRdb re-analysed the multiplex PCR reads in MiXCR, keeping a single row per CDR3 protein. The sample carries hundreds of thousands of distinct CDR3 sequences, about 19% recorded once. This entry comes from a study of T cells in Graves' hyperthyroidism and ophthalmopathy.

V usage is TRBV7-9 and J usage is TRBJ1-5; D possibly corresponds to TRBD1 (5 bases). Sequencing was done on a sample of blood. The sequence derives from a woman in her forties or fifties with Graves' hyperthyroidism that later progressed to Graves' ophthalmopathy. The CDR3 DNA reads TGTGCCAGCAGCTTATGGGGGGAGAGGCCCCAGCATTTT. Protein: CASSLWGERPQHF.